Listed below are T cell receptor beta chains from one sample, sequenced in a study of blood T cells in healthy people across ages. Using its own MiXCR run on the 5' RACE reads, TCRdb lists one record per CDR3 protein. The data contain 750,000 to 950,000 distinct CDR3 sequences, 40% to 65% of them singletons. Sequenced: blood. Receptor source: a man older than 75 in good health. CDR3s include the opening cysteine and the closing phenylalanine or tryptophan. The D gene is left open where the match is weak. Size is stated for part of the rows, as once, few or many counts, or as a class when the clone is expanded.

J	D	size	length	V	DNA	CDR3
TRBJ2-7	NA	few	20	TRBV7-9	TGTGCCAGCAGCTCCCGACTAGGGAGGGGGGCCGGGGAACACACCTACGAGCAGTACTTC	CASSSRLGRGAGEHTYEQYF
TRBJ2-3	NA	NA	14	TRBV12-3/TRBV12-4	TGTGCCAGCGTGATAGCTGGGCTCACAGATACGCAGTATTTT	CASVIAGLTDTQYF
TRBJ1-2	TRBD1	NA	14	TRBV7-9	TGTGCCAGCAGCGCGGCAGGGGGAGCCTACGGCTACACCTTC	CASSAAGGAYGYTF
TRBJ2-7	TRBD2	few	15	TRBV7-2	TGTGCCAGCTTCCTTCGCGGGAGGTACTCCTACGAGCAGTACTTC	CASFLRGRYSYEQYF
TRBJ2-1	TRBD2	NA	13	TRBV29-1	TGCAGCGTTAAGAGCGGGAGGGTTAGTGAGCAGTTCTTC	CSVKSGRVSEQFF
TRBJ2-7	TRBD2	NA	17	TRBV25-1	TGTGCCAGCAGTGTGGGACTAGCGGAGGGAGCCTCCTACGAGCAGTACTTC	CASSVGLAEGASYEQYF
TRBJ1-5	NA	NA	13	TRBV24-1	TGTGTCTCGGAACAGAGCAAAAATCAACCCCAGCATTTT	CVSEQSKNQPQHF
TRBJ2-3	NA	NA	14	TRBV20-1	TGCAGTGCTAGAGATGAACAGACGCACAGAGACGCGTATTTT	CSARDEQTHRDAYF
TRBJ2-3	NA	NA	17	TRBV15	TGTGCCACCAGCAGATTGGGGACCGTAGGCGGCACAGATACGCAGTATTTT	CATSRLGTVGGTDTQYF
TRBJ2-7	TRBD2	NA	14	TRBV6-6	TGTGCCAGCAGGACTAGCGGGAGTACCCACGAGCAGTACTTC	CASRTSGSTHEQYF
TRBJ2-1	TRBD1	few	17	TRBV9	TGTGCCAGCAGCGTCGAAGGGGGGACAGGACCCTCCAATGAGCAGTTCTTC	CASSVEGGTGPSNEQFF
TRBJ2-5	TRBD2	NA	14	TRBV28	TGTGCCAGCCTTAGCGGGAGCCCCAGCCGTGAGCAGTACTTC	CASLSGSPSREQYF
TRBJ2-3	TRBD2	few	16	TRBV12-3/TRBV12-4	TGTGCCAGCAGTTCGGGACTAGGCGATGGGGGAGATACGCAGTATTTT	CASSSGLGDGGDTQYF
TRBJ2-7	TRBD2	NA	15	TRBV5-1	TGCGCCAGCAGCCTGGGACTAGCGGACCCCTACGAGCAGTACTTC	CASSLGLADPYEQYF
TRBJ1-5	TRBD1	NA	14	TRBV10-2	TGCGCCAGCAGCGACAGGGGGATAGGTCAGCCCCAGCATTTT	CASSDRGIGQPQHF
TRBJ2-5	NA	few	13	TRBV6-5	TGTGCCAGCACTCCACCCAGGGTAGAGACCCAGTACTTC	CASTPPRVETQYF
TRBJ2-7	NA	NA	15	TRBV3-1	TGTGCCAGCAGCGCGGGTGGACTGAACCTAGGCGAGCAGTACTTC	CASSAGGLNLGEQYF
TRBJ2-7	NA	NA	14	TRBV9	TGTGCCAGCAGCGTAGGAGCCAGACCCTACGAGCAGTACTTC	CASSVGARPYEQYF
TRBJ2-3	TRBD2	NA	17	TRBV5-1	TGCGCCAGCAGCTTGGACGGGACTAGCGGGAGGGCAGATACGCAGTATTTT	CASSLDGTSGRADTQYF
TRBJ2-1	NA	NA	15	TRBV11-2	TGTGCCAGCAGCTTAGTGGACCGCACCTACAATGAGCAGTTCTTC	CASSLVDRTYNEQFF
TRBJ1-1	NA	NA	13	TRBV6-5	TGTGCCAGCAGCACAAACCTGAACACTGAAGCTTTCTTT	CASSTNLNTEAFF
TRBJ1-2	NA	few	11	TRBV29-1	TGCAGCGTGAGGACTGCGGGCGGCTACACCTTC	CSVRTAGGYTF
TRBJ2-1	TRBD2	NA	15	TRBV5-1	TGCGCCAGCAGCCCGTCTAGCGGAACCTACAATGAGCAGTTCTTC	CASSPSSGTYNEQFF
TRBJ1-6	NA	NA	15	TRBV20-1	TGCAGTGCTAGAGTCGGGGGGGCTGGCAATTCACCCCTCCACTTT	CSARVGGAGNSPLHF
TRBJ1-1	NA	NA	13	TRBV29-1	TGCAGCGTTGAGGGGGGGGGCGGCACTGAAGCTTTCTTT	CSVEGGGGTEAFF
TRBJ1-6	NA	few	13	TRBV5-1	TGCGCCAGCCGGGACATTGGAGGATCACCCCTCCACTTT	CASRDIGGSPLHF
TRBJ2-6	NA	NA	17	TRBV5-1	TGCGCCAGCAGCTTGGACATCAGGGTAGGTGGGGCCAACGTCCTGACTTTC	CASSLDIRVGGANVLTF
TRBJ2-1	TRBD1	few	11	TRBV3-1	TGTGCCAGCAGCCAGGGACAGGAAGGGTTCTTC	CASSQGQEGFF
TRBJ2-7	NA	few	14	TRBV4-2	TGTGCCAGCAGCCACCGGGACGGGCCCTACGAGCAGTACTTC	CASSHRDGPYEQYF
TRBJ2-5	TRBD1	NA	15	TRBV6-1	TGTGCCAGCAGCATATGGGACAGGGGGCCAGAGACCCAGTACTTC	CASSIWDRGPETQYF
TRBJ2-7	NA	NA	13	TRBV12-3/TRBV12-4	TGTGCCAGCAGTTTTCAAGCTTCCCCCGAGCAGTACTTC	CASSFQASPEQYF
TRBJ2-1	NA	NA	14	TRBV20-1	TGCAGTGCTAGAGATTCGGCTAGGCAAGAGACCCAGTTCTTC	CSARDSARQETQFF
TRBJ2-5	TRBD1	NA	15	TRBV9	TGTGCCAGCAGCGCCTGGGGACAGTCACGAGAGACCCAGTACTTC	CASSAWGQSRETQYF
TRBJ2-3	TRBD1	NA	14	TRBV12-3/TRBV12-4	TGTGCCAGCACCGAGACAGGGTTCACAGATACGCAGTATTTT	CASTETGFTDTQYF
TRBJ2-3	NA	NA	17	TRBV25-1	TGTGCCAGCAGTGAGCGAGGGGTTTACCATAGCACAGATACGCAGTATTTT	CASSERGVYHSTDTQYF
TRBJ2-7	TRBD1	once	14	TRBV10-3	TGTGCCATCAGTGACCCGGGACAGTCCTACGAGCAGTACTTC	CAISDPGQSYEQYF
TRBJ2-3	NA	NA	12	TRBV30	TGTGCCTGGAGTAGAGGGTACAGATACGCGTATTTT	CAWSRGYRYAYF
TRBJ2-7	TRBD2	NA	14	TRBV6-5	TGTGCCAGCAGGCCCGGGAGGGCCCGCTACGAGCAGTACTTC	CASRPGRARYEQYF
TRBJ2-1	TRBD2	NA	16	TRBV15	TGTGCCACCAGCAGAGAGGGACTAGCGGGACTGGATGAGCAGTTCTTC	CATSREGLAGLDEQFF
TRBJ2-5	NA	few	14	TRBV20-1	TGCAGTGCTAGAGGGCAACTAGGATCGGAGACCCAGTACTTC	CSARGQLGSETQYF
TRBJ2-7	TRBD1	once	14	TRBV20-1	TGCAGTTCTAACAGGGGCCCAAAGATAAACGAGCAGTACTTC	CSSNRGPKINEQYF
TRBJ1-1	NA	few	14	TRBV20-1	TGCAGTGCCACCACAGGGTACGGTAGCACTGAAGCTTTCTTT	CSATTGYGSTEAFF
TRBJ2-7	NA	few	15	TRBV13	TGTGCCAGCAGCTTAGGGCTAGCGCCTCACTACGAGCAGTACTTC	CASSLGLAPHYEQYF
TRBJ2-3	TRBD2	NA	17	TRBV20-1	TGCAGTGCTAGAGATCTGAAGGGCGGGGGGCCCACAGATACGCAGTATTTT	CSARDLKGGGPTDTQYF
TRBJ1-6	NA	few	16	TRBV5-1	TGCGCCAGCAGCTTGGTTGCGACTGTCAGTGGTTCACCCCTCCACTTT	CASSLVATVSGSPLHF
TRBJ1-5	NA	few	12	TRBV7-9	TGTGCCAGCAGCTTAGATGACAGTTCTTGGCATTTT	CASSLDDSSWHF
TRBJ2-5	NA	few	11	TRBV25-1	TGTGCCAGCAGTGGCCCGTTAACCCAGTACTTC	CASSGPLTQYF
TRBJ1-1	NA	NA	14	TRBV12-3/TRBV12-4	TGTGCCAGCACCCCCTCCGGGTTAGGGACTGAAGCTTTCTTT	CASTPSGLGTEAFF
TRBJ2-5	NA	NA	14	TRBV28	TGTGCCAGCAGTTTCGGAGGGAACAAAGAGACCCAGTACTTC	CASSFGGNKETQYF
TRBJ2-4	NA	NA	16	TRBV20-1	TGCAGTGCTAGAGACGGCAGGTCCCGAGCCAAAAACATTCAGTACTTC	CSARDGRSRAKNIQYF
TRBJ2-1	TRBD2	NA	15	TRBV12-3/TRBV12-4	TGTGCCAGTCACTCGGGGATAGCGGGATTGGATGAGCAGTTCTTC	CASHSGIAGLDEQFF
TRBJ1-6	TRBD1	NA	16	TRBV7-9	TGTGCCAGCAGCTTAGCGCGGGGGACAGGTGGCTCACCCCTCCACTTT	CASSLARGTGGSPLHF
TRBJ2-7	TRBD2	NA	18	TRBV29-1	TGCAGCGTTCTCGGAGGGGGGGTTCCGGGACTAGCGATCAACGAGCAGTACTTC	CSVLGGGVPGLAINEQYF